Below, 14 T cell receptor beta chains from the same sample are listed, as sequenced in a study of blood T cell repertoires in COVID-19. Here immunoSEQ multiplex PCR was the method, and the copy in TCRdb shows in-frame clones only, minus some. The sample has about 69,000 clones; under 90% are singletons. Sequencing input: peripheral blood. The receptors originated from a man in his fifties or sixties with COVID-19, enrolled during active disease.

The chain is built from TRBV5-6 and TRBJ2-1; 9 bases fit TRBD1. Germline CDR1 is SGHDT and CDR2 is YYEEEE. The length of the CDR3 is 16 residues. Losses at the gene ends were 5 bases for V and 7 bases for J; bases not matched to a gene: 13. The CDR3 region is CASSPLAGQGRNEQFF. The CDR3 nucleotides are TGTGCCAGCAGTCCGCTTGCGGGACAGGGACGGAATGAGCAGTTCTTC.

The V call is TRBV14, the J call TRBJ1-2; unclear D gene. The CDR3 is 15 residues long. Germline CDR1 and CDR2: SGHDN and FVKESK. V dropped 1 base and J dropped 0 bases, with 9 bases sitting between them. CDR3 residues: CASSQVIGANYGYTF. In DNA, the CDR3 is TGTGCCAGCAGCCAAGTTATCGGAGCTAACTATGGCTACACCTTC.

The chain links TRBV5-6 to TRBJ1-6, with 9 nucleotides matching TRBD1. The CDR3 totals 15 residues. In germline, CDR1 is SGHDT, CDR2 YYEEEE. Trimming cost V 0 bases and J 8 bases; bases outside gene matches: 3. The DNA of the CDR3 is TGTGCCAGCAGCTTGGAACAGGGGGCCTATTCACCCCTCCACTTT. Protein product: CASSLEQGAYSPLHF.

The rearrangement joins TRBV5-5 to TRBJ2-5; the match to TRBD1 covers 7 bases. The CDR3 consists of 15 residues. V lost 6 bases to trimming and J lost 1 base; unmatched junction nucleotides: 9. Germline V gene lookup returns CDR1 SGHKS and CDR2 YYEKEE (reference sequence). The CDR3 bases are TGTGCCAGCACTCTGCAGGACAGGTTCCAAGAGACCCAGTACTTC. Amino acids: CASTLQDRFQETQYF.

The CDR3 DNA sequence: TGCGCCAGCCACCCGGACAGCCCGGAGCAGTACTTC. It translates to CASHPDSPEQYF. The chain carries TRBV5-1 and TRBJ2-7, with D possibly TRBD1 on 6 matching bases. The CDR3 is made up of 12 amino acids. From germline, CDR1 is SGHRS and CDR2 YFSETQ. V lost 7 bases and J 7 bases, leaving 15 bases between the germline ends.

The count of this clone is one. The chain has TRBV5-5 and TRBJ2-4; 9 nucleotides match TRBD1. The J segment lost 5 bases and the V segment lost 4 bases, leaving 16 bases of the junction unmatched. The length of the CDR3 is 18 residues. CDR1 is SGHKS and CDR2 is YYEKEE in the germline V gene (reference sequence). In DNA, the CDR3 is TGTGCCAGCAGCCCTGGGACAGGGTTTTTCCGACCTGAAAACATTCAGTACTTC. Amino acids: CASSPGTGFFRPENIQYF. The full variable domain, its missing parts supplied by reference TRBV5-5 and TRBJ2-4, is DAGVTQSPTHLIKTRGQQVTLRCSPISGHKSVSWYQQVLGQGPQFIFQYYEKEERGRGNFPDRFSARQFPNYSSELNVNALLLGDSALYLCASSPGTGFFRPENIQYFGAGTRLSVL.

The chain uses TRBV20-1 and TRBJ1-2, with D possibly matching TRBD1 (6 bases). Germline loops: CDR1 DFQATT, CDR2 SNEGSKA (reference sequence). V was shortened by 3 bases and J by 5 bases, with 10 bases between the two germline ends. The CDR3 spans 12 residues. The CDR3 bases are TGCAGTGCTAGTACAGGGAATTATGGCTACACCTTC. This sequence encodes CSASTGNYGYTF.

V and J are TRBV6-1 and TRBJ2-1; TRBD1 aligns across 7 bases. The V and J ends lost 7 bases and 8 bases, in that order; junction bases with no gene match: 8. This CDR3 is built from 13 residues. Germline V gives CDR1 MNHNS, CDR2 SASEGT. In nucleotides, the CDR3 is TGTGCCAGCACCGCCGTAGGGGGCCATGAGCAGTTCTTC. Amino acid sequence: CASTAVGGHEQFF.

The J gene is TRBJ2-3, the V gene TRBV6-2 or TRBV6-3, with 12 bases matching TRBD2. CDR1 MNHEY and CDR2 SVGEGT come from the germline V gene. Germline trimming cut 5 bases from V and 2 bases from J; bases unmatched to any gene: 14. CDR3 length: 19 amino acids. The chain's CDR3 is CASSNYFRASGGVTDTQYF. CDR3 DNA: TGTGCCAGCAGTAACTACTTTAGGGCTAGCGGGGGGGTCACAGATACGCAGTATTTT.

This clone was observed a single time. J is TRBJ1-2 and V is TRBV7-9, with 10 bases that match TRBD1. The CDR3 is made up of 17 amino acids. The V and J ends lost 5 bases and 4 bases, in that order; junction bases with no gene match: 13. Germline assignment: CDR1 SEHNR and CDR2 FQNEAQ (reference sequence). Here the CDR3 DNA reads TGTGCCAGCAGCCAGACGACAGGGGGCGTAAATAGCTATGGCTACACCTTC. Amino acids: CASSQTTGGVNSYGYTF. The full variable domain, with the rest looked up from reference TRBV7-9 and TRBJ1-2, is DTGVSQNPRHKITKRGQNVTFRCDPISEHNRLYWYRQTLGQGPEFLTYFQNEAQLEKSRLLSDRFSAERPKGSFSTLEIQRTEQGDSAMYLCASSQTTGGVNSYGYTFGSGTRLTVV.

This rearrangement joins TRBV9 to TRBJ1-5; TRBD1 matches at 8 bases. This CDR3 comprises 14 residues. The junction had 3 bases not matched to a gene; V was cut back by 0 bases and J by 7 bases. The germline gives CDR1 SGDLS, CDR2 YYNGEE. In DNA form, the CDR3 reads TGTGCCAGCAGCGTAGCAGGGGGCTTGCAGCCCCAGCATTTT. Protein: CASSVAGGLQPQHF. The full variable domain, rest sourced from reference TRBV9 and TRBJ1-5, is DSGVTQTPKHLITATGQRVTLRCSPRSGDLSVYWYQQSLDQGLQFLIQYYNGEERAKGNILERFSAQQFPDLHSELNLSSLELGDSALYFCASSVAGGLQPQHFGDGTRLSIL.

The chain has TRBV18 and TRBJ2-2; D might be TRBD2 (5 bases). Germline CDR1 is KGHSH and CDR2 is LQKENI. V lost 1 base, J lost 8 bases, and 17 bases lay in between. This CDR3 comprises 16 residues. Written as DNA, the CDR3 is TGTGCCAGCTCACCACGGACTGGAGAGTATGGGGGGGAGCTGTTTTTT. This gives the protein CASSPRTGEYGGELFF.

The table lists this clone with a few counts. The V call is TRBV30, the J call TRBJ1-5, with TRBD1 matching 8 bases. This CDR3 region has 13 residues. After removal of 3 bases from V and 7 bases from J, the junction contained 5 bases not matched to a gene. CDR1 is GTSNPN, CDR2 SVGIG, per germline (reference sequence). The CDR3 DNA sequence: TGTGCCTGGAGGGCGACAGGGGAGCAGCCCCAGCATTTT. Protein product: CAWRATGEQPQHF.

This chain connects TRBV5-8 to TRBJ2-5, with TRBD2 identical over 11 bases. With V trimmed by 4 bases and J by 10 bases, 12 bases remained unmatched. Germline values: CDR1 SGHTS, CDR2 YDEGEE. The CDR3 runs 15 residues. CDR3 loop: CASSGGDSGGAIQYF. The CDR3 DNA reads TGTGCCAGCAGCGGAGGGGATAGCGGGGGGGCAATCCAGTACTTC.